This T cell receptor beta chain derives from a study of regulatory T cells in long-lasting Graves disease. This clonotype was detected only a few times. This CDR3 has 18 amino acids. V was shortened by 4 bases and J by 5 bases, with 26 bases between the two germline ends. Germline assignment: CDR1 MGHRA and CDR2 YSYEKL. Relying on iRepertoire HTBI primers and Arm-PCR of CDR3 regions, the team built TCR beta libraries. TCRdb passed the multiplex PCR reads through MiXCR, listing each CDR3 protein once. This table holds about 460,000 distinct CDR3 sequences, 13% to 15% found once. The time point was: newly diagnosed GD, antithyroid drugs for less than 3 months. RNA extracted from PBMCs served as the sequencing template. The same data also contributed to another study, on T cells in Graves' hyperthyroidism and ophthalmopathy. This second report adds: Clinical symptoms, serum thyroxine, TRAb, thyroid ultrasound and orbital computed tomography informed diagnoses.

The chain recombines TRBV4-1 with TRBJ1-2; D unresolved. The specimen was peripheral blood mononuclear cells (PBMCs), collected at new diagnosis, from a patient treated with antithyroid drugs. This TCR was sampled from a woman aged 45-65 years with Graves disease. CDR3 loop: CASSPPVRTFRTEYGYTF. Written as DNA, the CDR3 is TGCGCCAGCAGCCCTCCCGTCCGAACGTTCAGGACGGAATATGGCTACACCTTC.